The sequence of this T cell receptor beta chain was determined in a study of blood T cell repertoires in COVID-19. From germline, CDR1 is MDHEN and CDR2 SYDVKM. The CDR3 consists of 14 residues. J gave up 8 bases and V 6 bases, and 5 bases lay outside the gene matches. Libraries were prepared by immunoSEQ multiplex PCR; TCRdb keeps only in-frame clonotypes and omits some of them. The repertoire holds about 100,000 clones, with approximately 92% as singletons. The clonotype was recovered from a man between 65 and 85 years old with acute or convalescent COVID-19. The chain employs TRBV28 and TRBJ1-4, with 11 bases that match TRBD1. Source material: peripheral blood. CDR3 in DNA: TGTGCCAGCAGGCGGACAGGGGGCGTCGAAAAACTGTTTTTT. Protein: CASRRTGGVEKLFF.